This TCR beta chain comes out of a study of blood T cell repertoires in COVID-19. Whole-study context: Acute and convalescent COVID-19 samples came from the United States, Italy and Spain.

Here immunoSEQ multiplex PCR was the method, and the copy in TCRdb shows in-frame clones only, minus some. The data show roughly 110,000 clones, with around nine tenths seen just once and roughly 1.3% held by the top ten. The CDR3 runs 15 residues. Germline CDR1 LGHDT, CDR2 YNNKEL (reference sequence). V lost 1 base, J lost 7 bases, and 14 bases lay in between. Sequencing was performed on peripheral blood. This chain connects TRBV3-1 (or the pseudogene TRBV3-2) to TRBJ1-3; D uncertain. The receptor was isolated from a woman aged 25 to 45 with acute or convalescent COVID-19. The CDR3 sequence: CASSQGVGELNTIYF. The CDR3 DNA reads TGTGCCAGCAGCCAAGGTGTCGGTGAACTGAACACCATATATTTT.